This passage covers 29 T cell receptor beta chains from one sample sequenced in a study of blood T cells in healthy people across ages. Alongside a J-beta primer mix, a sample-barcoded 5' primer served in a second PCR lasting about 7 to 11 cycles. Each CDR3 protein is one row after TCRdb ran MiXCR on the 5' RACE reads. The table lists about 1.5 million distinct CDR3 sequences, about 42% of them singletons. What was sequenced was blood. The receptors come from a woman in her late teens or twenties in good health.

The J gene is TRBJ2-1, the V gene TRBV4-3; weak D call: TRBD2 (5 bases). Looked up from germline, CDR1 is LGHNA and CDR2 is YSLEER. Trimming removed 1 base at V and 0 bases at J, with 16 bases between. The length of the CDR3 is 18 residues. The CDR3 sequence: CASSQVFLLGSSYNEQFF. The CDR3 DNA sequence: TGCGCCAGCAGCCAAGTTTTTCTACTAGGGTCCTCCTACAATGAGCAGTTCTTC.

The table lists this clonotype with a few counts. The gene calls are TRBV21-1 and TRBJ2-5; the table's D call, TRBD2, has no DNA check behind it. TRBV21-1 is a pseudogene segment. The CDR3 runs to 16 residues. CDR3 nucleotides: TGTGCCAGCAGTAGATATAGCGGGAGGGCCGGGGAGACCCAGTACTTC. Amino acids: CASSRYSGRAGETQYF.

The rearrangement uses TRBV6-5 and TRBJ2-7; no definite D call. The V gene's germline CDR1 is MNHEY and CDR2 SVGAGI. The CDR3 consists of 13 residues. Deletions cut 2 bases from V and 7 bases from J, with 12 bases between. CDR3 sequence: CASSYTPREEQYF. CDR3 DNA: TGTGCCAGCAGTTACACCCCTCGAGAAGAGCAGTACTTC.

In its sample, this clonotype was seen a few times. The genes are TRBV11-2 and TRBJ2-1; D perhaps matches TRBD1 (6 bases). V was trimmed by 5 bases and J by 5 bases, leaving 25 bases between them. In germline, CDR1 is SGHAT, CDR2 FQNNGV. The CDR3 contains 18 residues. CDR3 DNA sequence: TGTGCCAGCAGCCCCTACCATCCCCAGGGGACGCAGGACAATGAGCAGTTCTTC. It is translated as CASSPYHPQGTQDNEQFF.

This clonotype was counted many times. A read error may account for a junction end that differs from germline. The J gene is TRBJ2-7, the V gene TRBV5-1, with D tentatively TRBD2 (6 bases). This CDR3 spans 14 amino acids. The germline gives CDR1 SGHRS, CDR2 YFSETQ. CDR3 DNA: TGTGCCAGCAGTGAAAGCGGGTTGAACTACGAGCAGTACTTC. This encodes CASSESGLNYEQYF.

CDR3 in amino acids: CASSRGLAGGVYNEQFF. The CDR3, as DNA: TGCGCCAGCAGCAGGGGACTAGCGGGGGGGGTCTACAATGAGCAGTTCTTC. V gene TRBV5-1 combines with J gene TRBJ2-1; 16 nucleotides match TRBD2. The CDR3 has 17 amino acids. V was clipped by 4 bases and J by 3 bases; unmatched bases: 4. The germline gives CDR1 SGHRS, CDR2 YFSETQ.

The rearrangement uses TRBV9 and TRBJ1-1; no firm D call. Germline CDR1 reads SGDLS; CDR2 reads YYNGEE. This CDR3 region has 15 residues. Trimming left V 3 bases short and J 3 bases short, with 15 bases between. CDR3 coding DNA: TGTGCCAGCAGCGAAATGGGATCTGGGCACACTGAAGCTTTCTTT. Translated: CASSEMGSGHTEAFF. Full variable domain (rest looked up from reference TRBV9 and TRBJ1-1): DSGVTQTPKHLITATGQRVTLRCSPRSGDLSVYWYQQSLDQGLQFLIQYYNGEERAKGNILERFSAQQFPDLHSELNLSSLELGDSALYFCASSEMGSGHTEAFFGQGTRLTVV.

Only a few counts were recorded for this clonotype. This chain links TRBV12-3 or TRBV12-4 with TRBJ1-5; 10 bases match TRBD1. V was pared by 0 bases and J by 7 bases, with 9 bases of the junction left unmatched. The CDR3 length is 17 residues. In nucleotides, the CDR3 is TGTGCCAGCAGTTTAGCGCTCGGGACAGGGGAACGGCAGCCCCAGCATTTT. Residues: CASSLALGTGERQPQHF.

This chain joins TRBV11-2 and TRBJ2-1; 10 nucleotides line up with TRBD2. CDR1 is SGHAT, CDR2 FQNNGV, per germline. The V gene end was trimmed by 5 bases and the J gene end by 2 bases; junction bases not matched to a gene: 6. The CDR3 has 16 amino acids. CDR3 coding DNA: TGTGCCAGCAGCGTCCCGGGACTAGCGACCTACAATGAGCAGTTCTTC. This codes for CASSVPGLATYNEQFF.

This chain joins TRBV4-3 and TRBJ2-3; D possibly corresponds to TRBD2 (5 bases). V lost 0 bases and J 1 base, leaving 14 bases between the germline ends. Germline V gene lookup returns CDR1 LGHNA and CDR2 YSLEER. The CDR3 has 17 residues. The CDR3 is CASSQERDGIRTDTQYF. In nucleotides, the CDR3 is TGCGCCAGCAGCCAAGAACGCGACGGGATCCGCACAGATACGCAGTATTTT.

In its sample, this clonotype was seen a few times. The J gene is TRBJ2-1, the V gene TRBV9; the D gene could be TRBD1 or TRBD2 (5 bases each). The germline V gene encodes CDR1 SGDLS and CDR2 YYNGEE. The germline V and J ends were trimmed by 4 bases and 5 bases, with 16 bases remaining between them. The CDR3 has 15 residues. The CDR3 nucleotides are TGTGCCAGCAGCTCAACTATCCCGGGGCACAATGAGCAGTTCTTC. Translation gives CASSSTIPGHNEQFF.

V and J are TRBV7-3 and TRBJ1-2, with 7 bases matching TRBD1. Germline trimming cut 5 bases from V and 11 bases from J; bases unmatched to any gene: 8. The CDR3 is 12 residues long. Germline V gives CDR1 SGHTA, CDR2 FQGTGA. CDR3 DNA: TGTGCCAGCAGCACCCCGACAGGGTTATACACCTTC. This codes for CASSTPTGLYTF. Based on the CDR3 plus reference TRBV7-3 and TRBJ1-2, the full variable domain is GAGVSQTPSNKVTEKGKYVELRCDPISGHTALYWYRQSLGQGPEFLIYFQGTGAADDSGLPNDRFFAVRPEGSVSTLKIQRTERGDSAVYLCASSTPTGLYTFGSGTRLTVV.

The chain has TRBV29-1 and TRBJ1-1; D is uncertain. V was shortened by 2 bases and J by 3 bases, with 10 bases between the two germline ends. The V gene's germline CDR1 is SQVTM and CDR2 ANQGSEA. This CDR3 comprises 13 residues. Here the CDR3 DNA reads TGCAGCGTTGAAAGAAGGATGGACACTGAAGCTTTCTTT. Its translation: CSVERRMDTEAFF.

Comment on this clonotype: This may be a read error: a much more frequent sequence differs by one nucleotide. The V gene is TRBV5-1, the J gene TRBJ2-1, with D unresolved. The V and J ends lost 5 bases and 13 bases respectively, with 13 bases between them. The CDR3 totals 11 residues. Germline V gene sequence: CDR1 SGHRS, CDR2 YFSETQ. CDR3 in DNA: TGCGCCAGCAGGACTGCAGAGACCCAGTTCTTC. Translated: CASRTAETQFF.

The chain couples TRBV20-1 to TRBJ1-1, with 7 bases matching TRBD1. The CDR3 length is 14 residues. Germline V gives CDR1 DFQATT, CDR2 SNEGSKA (reference sequence). Trimming cost V 3 bases and J 8 bases; bases outside gene matches: 12. Here the CDR3 reads CSASPKDRLKEAFF. The CDR3, as DNA: TGCAGTGCTAGCCCTAAGGACAGGCTGAAAGAAGCTTTCTTT.

J is TRBJ1-2 and V is TRBV29-1; 8 bases line up with TRBD1. CDR3 length: 12 amino acids. CDR1 is SQVTM and CDR2 is ANQGSEA in the germline V gene. Trimming removed 4 bases from V and 7 bases from J; junction bases left unmatched: 5. DNA of the CDR3: TGCAGCGTTGTCCCAGGGGGCCTTGGCTACACCTTC. Translated: CSVVPGGLGYTF. Supplemented by reference TRBV29-1 and TRBJ1-2, the full variable domain reads SAVISQKPSRDICQRGTSLTIQCQVDSQVTMMFWYRQQPGQSLTLIATANQGSEATYESGFVIDKFPISRPNLTFSTLTVSNMSPEDSSIYLCSVVPGGLGYTFGSGTRLTVV.

The CDR3 nucleotides read TGTGCCAGCAGTCCCTGGGGTTCAACTAATGAAAAACTGTTTTTT. This translates into CASSPWGSTNEKLFF. V gene TRBV28 combines with J gene TRBJ1-4; no clear D gene. Trimming cost V 5 bases and J 0 bases, with 10 bases left between them. Germline V gives CDR1 MDHEN, CDR2 SYDVKM. The CDR3 covers 15 residues.

The rearrangement links TRBV27 to TRBJ1-4; TRBD1 matches 8 bases. The junction had 2 bases not matched to a gene; V was cut back by 5 bases and J by 6 bases. Germline V gives CDR1 MNHEY, CDR2 SMNVEV (reference sequence). The CDR3 spans 13 residues. The CDR3 sequence: CASSGQGDEKLFF. The CDR3 DNA reads TGTGCCAGCAGTGGACAGGGAGATGAAAAACTGTTTTTT. Full variable domain (remainder filled in from reference TRBV27 and TRBJ1-4): EAQVTQNPRYLITVTGKKLTVTCSQNMNHEYMSWYRQDPGLGLRQIYYSMNVEVTDKGDVPEGYKVSRKEKRNFPLILESPSPNQTSLYFCASSGQGDEKLFFGSGTQLSVL.

The chain has TRBV6-5 and TRBJ2-3, with D maybe TRBD1 (6 bases). The CDR3 length is 15 residues. The germline V and J ends were trimmed by 6 bases and 1 base, with 14 bases remaining between them. The germline CDR1 and CDR2 sequences are MNHEY and SVGAGI. CDR3 sequence reads: CASRSKSGGTDTQYF. The CDR3 region has the DNA TGTGCCAGCAGGTCGAAGTCAGGGGGCACAGATACGCAGTATTTT.

In this sample, this clonotype turned up a few times. V usage is TRBV7-2 and J usage is TRBJ1-4; 7 positions agree with TRBD1. Per the germline V gene, CDR1 is SGHTA and CDR2 is FQGNSA. This CDR3 contains 13 residues. The J segment lost 7 bases and the V segment lost 4 bases, leaving 3 bases of the junction unmatched. The CDR3 here is CASSSTGIEKLFF. The CDR3 DNA reads as TGTGCCAGCAGCTCGACAGGGATTGAAAAACTGTTTTTT.

This clonotype turned up a few times. The chain has TRBV4-1 and TRBJ1-1; D may be TRBD1 (5 bases). CDR3 length equals 15 residues. In germline, CDR1 is MGHRA, CDR2 YSYEKL. Trimming cost V 1 base and J 7 bases, with 16 bases left between them. The CDR3 bases are TGCGCCAGCAGCCAAGGGGGCCGGACACCCGATGAAGCTTTCTTT. Protein: CASSQGGRTPDEAFF.

The chain is built from TRBV20-1 and TRBJ1-1; possibly TRBD1 for D (6 bases). V was pared by 0 bases and J by 6 bases, with 14 bases between. The germline gives CDR1 DFQATT, CDR2 SNEGSKA (reference sequence). This CDR3 contains 14 residues. This chain's CDR3 is CSARDTGLYPEAFF. CDR3 sequence (DNA): TGCAGTGCTAGAGATACAGGGTTATATCCTGAAGCTTTCTTT.

The chain uses TRBV7-2 and TRBJ1-2, with D possibly TRBD1 on 5 matching bases. The CDR3 is 15 amino acids. Trimming left V 5 bases short and J 7 bases short, with 20 bases between. Per germline, CDR1 SGHTA and CDR2 FQGNSA. CDR3 DNA: TGTGCCAGCAGCCCCCGGGAGGGACTTAGGGGTGGCTACACCTTC. Translating gives CASSPREGLRGGYTF. The entire variable domain, with the rest obtained from reference TRBV7-2 and TRBJ1-2, is as follows: GAGVSQSPSNKVTEKGKDVELRCDPISGHTALYWYRQSLGQGLEFLIYFQGNSAPDKSGLPSDRFSAERTGGSVSTLTIQRTQQEDSAVYLCASSPREGLRGGYTFGSGTRLTVV.

The sample holds a few counts of this clonotype. The J gene is TRBJ1-2, the V gene TRBV4-2; a possible D gene is TRBD1 (6 bases). The germline V gene encodes CDR1 LGHNA and CDR2 YNFKEQ. Trimming pared 3 bases from V and 7 bases from J, leaving 18 bases between. This CDR3 has 15 amino acids. The CDR3 DNA reads as TGTGCCAGCAGCCAGGGGTTAACAGGGACCTTTGGCTACACCTTC. This encodes CASSQGLTGTFGYTF.

This chain connects TRBV12-3 or TRBV12-4 to TRBJ2-1; D is undetermined. The V and J ends lost 6 bases and 7 bases respectively, with 16 bases between them. The CDR3 consists of 14 residues. Here the CDR3 reads CASSSRPRFNEQFF. DNA of the CDR3: TGTGCCAGCAGCTCCCGACCTCGTTTTAATGAGCAGTTCTTC.

This clonotype was observed a few times. V gene TRBV5-1 combines with J gene TRBJ1-1; no definite D call. CDR1 SGHRS and CDR2 YFSETQ come from the germline V gene. CDR3 length equals 13 residues. V was clipped by 4 bases and J by 4 bases, with 11 bases between them. The CDR3 here is CASSQDTSTEAFF. The DNA of the CDR3 is TGCGCCAGCAGCCAGGATACGAGCACTGAAGCTTTCTTT.

This clonotype occurred a few times. The rearrangement links TRBV20-1 to TRBJ2-7, with 9 bases lining up with TRBD2. V lost 5 bases to trimming and J lost 3 bases; unmatched junction nucleotides: 14. The length of the CDR3 is 16 residues. Germline CDR1 and CDR2: DFQATT and SNEGSKA (reference sequence). DNA of the CDR3: TGCAGTGCTCCAGGGGCCGGAGGACTAGCGATCTACGAGCAGTACTTC. Translating it yields CSAPGAGGLAIYEQYF.

CDR3 protein: CASSLTPRTDTQYF. In DNA form, the CDR3 reads TGTGCCAGCAGCTTAACACCGCGTACAGATACGCAGTATTTT. The V call is TRBV7-3, the J call TRBJ2-3; D is uncertain. V was shortened by 0 bases and J by 3 bases, with 7 bases between the two germline ends. Germline V CDR1 and CDR2: SGHTA, FQGTGA. This CDR3 spans 14 amino acids.

The V call is TRBV6-5, the J call TRBJ2-5, with D perhaps TRBD1 or TRBD2 (6 bases each). Trimming removed 11 bases from V and 4 bases from J, with 17 bases in between. Germline CDR1 and CDR2: MNHEY and SVGAGI. The CDR3 totals 13 residues. The CDR3 reads CAGPRGDAETQYF. The CDR3 DNA sequence: TGTGCCGGCCCGAGGGGGGATGCAGAGACCCAGTACTTC.